This T cell receptor (beta chain) was obtained from a study of blood T cell repertoires in COVID-19. Study-level information: Collection of acute and convalescent COVID-19 samples took place in the United States, Italy and Spain.

Clinical histories supplied by participants themselves formed the basis of cohort assignment. Repertoires were generated with immunoSEQ multiplex PCR, while TCRdb's copy carries only in-frame clones and drops some. The repertoire includes 100,000 to 150,000 clones, 75% to 90% of them detected once, and about 2.5% sits in the top ten. From germline, CDR1 is SNHLY and CDR2 FYNNEI. The CDR3 loop spans 12 amino acids. With 11 bases removed from V and 0 bases from J, the gap between germline ends came to 11 bases. The sample taken for sequencing was PBMCs or T cells enriched from blood (not recorded which). The V and J genes are TRBV2 and TRBJ2-7, with a weak D call TRBD1 (5 bases). This receptor was identified in a woman in her 50s who had recovered from COVID-19. CDR3 protein: CAGGRVSYEQYF. As DNA, the CDR3 is TGTGCCGGCGGCAGGGTCTCCTACGAGCAGTACTTC.